The rows below give T cell receptor beta chains drawn from one sample of a study of radiation and T cells in renal cell carcinoma. The data were produced by immunoSEQ multiplex PCR, yet TCRdb's version contains in-frame clones alone and is incomplete. The sample yields over 12,000 clones, roughly 58% seen once. Here the sequenced sample was tumor tissue, taken from a patient whose treatment was nephrectomy without radiotherapy. Receptor source: a man between 60 and 75 years old with renal cell carcinoma. Both conserved end residues are part of each CDR3. D genes are given only for firm matches. Expanded clones get a size class; other rows say once, few or many, or leave the size out.

j_call	clone_size	d_call	v_call	cdr3_aa	cdr3_nt
TRBJ1-5	NA	NA	TRBV6-5	CASSYSKSQPQHF	TGTGCCAGCAGTTACTCGAAGTCTCAGCCCCAGCATTTT
TRBJ1-1	large	NA	TRBV14	CASSQGVNTEAFF	TGTGCCAGCAGCCAAGGAGTGAACACTGAAGCTTTCTTT
TRBJ2-7	NA	NA	TRBV29-1	CSVVGIINYEQYF	TGCAGCGTTGTAGGGATAATCAACTACGAGCAGTACTTC
TRBJ2-7	once	NA	TRBV2	CASSATTGRGFYEQYF	TGTGCCAGCAGCGCCACGACAGGCCGCGGATTCTACGAGCAGTACTTC
TRBJ2-3	NA	NA	TRBV7-3	CASSPTSLFGDTQYF	TGTGCCAGCAGCCCTACTAGTCTTTTCGGAGATACGCAGTATTTT
TRBJ2-7	NA	TRBD1	TRBV11-3	CASSSGQAEQYF	TGTGCCAGCAGCAGCGGACAGGCCGAGCAGTACTTC
TRBJ1-1	once	TRBD1	TRBV29-1	CSVLDRGFSMNTEAFF	TGCAGCGTTCTGGACAGGGGCTTCTCGATGAACACTGAAGCTTTCTTT
TRBJ2-4	NA	TRBD2	TRBV15	CATSTRDGRENIQYF	TGTGCCACCAGCACTAGGGACGGGAGGGAAAACATTCAGTACTTC
TRBJ1-1	few	NA	TRBV7-6	CASSFSLAGEEAFF	TGTGCCAGCAGCTTTTCGCTCGCGGGGGAAGAAGCTTTCTTT
TRBJ1-2	NA	NA	TRBV4-2	CASSPDINYGYTF	TGTGCCAGCAGCCCTGACATTAACTATGGCTACACCTTC
TRBJ1-2	NA	NA	TRBV10-3	CAISPGNYGYTF	TGTGCCATCAGTCCGGGTAACTATGGCTACACCTTC
TRBJ2-1	NA	NA	TRBV4-2	CASSQERQPYNEQFF	TGTGCCAGCAGCCAAGAGCGGCAACCTTACAATGAGCAGTTCTTC
TRBJ1-1	NA	TRBD1	TRBV19	CASKVGQLPGFAFF	TGTGCCAGTAAAGTGGGACAGCTCCCGGGATTCGCTTTCTTT